Listed below are T cell receptor beta chains from one sample, sequenced in a study of blood T cell repertoires in COVID-19. Data came from immunoSEQ multiplex PCR; TCRdb stores just in-frame clones and leaves some out. The sample includes under 300,000 clones, 88% of them seen just once. Material for sequencing was PBMCs or T cells enriched from blood (not recorded which). These receptor sequences come from an older woman in a cohort exposed to, infected with or recovered from COVID-19 (not recorded which). Both conserved end residues are part of each CDR3. A D gene is named only where the DNA matches it firmly. Some rows have no size entry. The others give once, few or many, or a class for an expanded clone.

cdr3_length d_call j_call v_call clone_size cdr3_nt cdr3_aa
17 NA TRBJ1-5 TRBV4-1 many TGCGCCAGCAGCCAAAGCCCTACAGGGCGTAGCAATCAGCCCCAGCATTTT CASSQSPTGRSNQPQHF
13 NA TRBJ1-2 TRBV6-2/TRBV6-3 NA TGTGCCAGCAGCCGACAGCAGAACTATGGCTACACCTTC CASSRQQNYGYTF
18 TRBD2 TRBJ2-1 TRBV10-2 once TGCGCCAGCAGTGAGTCGAGGTTCCTAGCGGACTACTACAATGAGCAGTTCTTC CASSESRFLADYYNEQFF
15 TRBD2 TRBJ2-5 TRBV6-5 NA TGTGCCAGCAGTTACAGACCGGGCGGGGGGGAGACCCAGTACTTC CASSYRPGGGETQYF
13 NA TRBJ1-2 TRBV7-9 NA TGTGCCAGCAGCTTAGGCCAGGGGTATGGCTACACCTTC CASSLGQGYGYTF
14 NA TRBJ1-5 TRBV19 few TGTGCCAGTAGTATACAGGGATACAATCAGCCCCAGCATTTT CASSIQGYNQPQHF
12 NA TRBJ2-5 TRBV11-1 NA TGTGCCAGCGCCCTAGGGGGGGTTCCCCAGTACTTC CASALGGVPQYF
13 NA TRBJ1-5 TRBV19 NA TGTGCCAGTAGCAGGGGAAGCAATCAGCCCCAGCATTTT CASSRGSNQPQHF
16 TRBD2 TRBJ2-3 TRBV4-2 NA TGTGCCAGCAGCCAACCTCCTGGCGGGAGTCCAGATACGCAGTATTTT CASSQPPGGSPDTQYF
17 TRBD2 TRBJ2-3 TRBV27 NA TGTGCCAGCAGACCTCCGGGACTAGCGGGAGGGACAGATACGCAGTATTTT CASRPPGLAGGTDTQYF
16 NA TRBJ1-1 TRBV7-3 NA TGTGCCAGCAGCTTAGAAGGGCGGACAAAGAACACTGAAGCTTTCTTT CASSLEGRTKNTEAFF
16 TRBD2 TRBJ2-3 TRBV5-4 once TGTGCCAGCAGCTTCCCTAGCGGGAGTTGGGAAGATACGCAGTATTTT CASSFPSGSWEDTQYF
16 TRBD2 TRBJ2-5 TRBV9 NA TGTGCCAGCAGCGTAGAAGCGGGAGGGCCGAAGGAGACCCAGTACTTC CASSVEAGGPKETQYF
14 NA TRBJ2-3 TRBV11-2 NA TGTGCCAGCAGCGTATACAGGGGAGGCGATACGCAGTATTTT CASSVYRGGDTQYF
13 TRBD1 TRBJ2-7 TRBV11-3 NA TGTGCCAGCAGCGTCAGACAGGGAGTCGAGCAGTACTTC CASSVRQGVEQYF
14 TRBD1 TRBJ2-7 TRBV6-5 NA TGTGCCAGCAGCCCCCCCGGGGCAGGGGGCCAGCAGTACTTC CASSPPGAGGQQYF
14 NA TRBJ1-5 TRBV27 NA TGTGCCAGCAGTTTAATTGGCTCCAGGGAAGCCCAGCATTTT CASSLIGSREAQHF
14 TRBD1 TRBJ2-5 TRBV28 NA TGTGCCAGCAGGGGACAGGGGGGGGGAGAGACCCAGTACTTC CASRGQGGGETQYF
15 NA TRBJ1-5 TRBV27 few TGTGCCAGCAGCCTCACAAACAGGGGCAATCAGCCCCAGCATTTT CASSLTNRGNQPQHF
15 TRBD1 TRBJ1-4 TRBV4-3 medium-sized TGCGCCAGCAGCCAAGAGGTACAGGGGGGGGAAAAACTGTTTTTT CASSQEVQGGEKLFF